One and the same sample provided the 18 T cell receptor beta chains below, sequenced in a study of shared clonotypes between healthy human individuals. Libraries were prepared by immunoSEQ multiplex PCR; TCRdb keeps only in-frame clonotypes and omits some of them. Found here are 550,000 to 800,000 clones, around 90% of them singletons; the top ten hold 34%. Sequences were obtained from memory CD8+ T cells from PBMCs. Subset defined: CD45RO+ cells pooled with CCR7-negative TemRA cells. The receptor set was obtained from a young man in good health. Some clones in this sample may be carry-over from other donors' samples.

This chain uses TRBV7-2 with TRBJ2-7; no firm D call. V lost 2 bases and J 5 bases, leaving 10 bases between the germline ends. The CDR3 is 13 residues long. Germline CDR1 SGHTA, CDR2 FQGNSA. The CDR3 DNA is TGTGCCAGCAGCTTATCCTTTTTGGACGAGCAGTACTTC. Its protein is CASSLSFLDEQYF.

The J gene is TRBJ2-1, the V gene TRBV5-6; 10 positions agree with TRBD1. The CDR3 has 17 residues. The junction had 11 bases not matched to a gene; V was cut back by 4 bases and J by 4 bases. The germline gives CDR1 SGHDT, CDR2 YYEEEE. The DNA for the CDR3 is TGTGCCAGCAGCCCCCAGTGGACAGGGGGGGGTTACAATGAGCAGTTCTTC. Translation: CASSPQWTGGGYNEQFF.

The rearrangement links TRBV4-1 to TRBJ2-1; 7 bases map to TRBD2. The CDR3 loop spans 15 amino acids. V was clipped by 4 bases and J by 4 bases; unmatched bases: 7. CDR1 and CDR2 from the germline V gene are MGHRA and YSYEKL. The CDR3 DNA sequence: TGCGCCAGCAGCCCCTGGTGGGGGGGGTACAATGAGCAGTTCTTC. Amino acids: CASSPWWGGYNEQFF.

The table lists this clone with a few counts. CDR3 DNA: TGTGCCAGTAGTATGGACAGGGAGTGGACTGAAGCTTTCTTT. This gives the protein CASSMDREWTEAFF. The chain employs TRBV19 and TRBJ1-1; TRBD1 aligns across 8 bases. V dropped 3 bases and J dropped 5; count of bases not matched to a gene: 5. The V gene's germline CDR1 is LNHDA and CDR2 SQIVND (reference sequence). The length of the CDR3 is 14 residues.

This clone has only one observation. The chain uses TRBV27 and TRBJ1-2; 10 bases agree with TRBD1. The germline gives CDR1 MNHEY, CDR2 SMNVEV (reference sequence). The CDR3 spans 15 residues. The V gene end was trimmed by 7 bases and the J gene end by 4 bases; junction bases not matched to a gene: 9. The CDR3: CASTLVGTGVYGYTF. CDR3 DNA: TGTGCCAGCACCCTTGTAGGGACAGGGGTCTATGGCTACACCTTC.

The J gene is TRBJ2-3, the V gene TRBV7-8; possibly TRBD2 for D (6 bases). Trimming took off 1 base at V and 2 bases at J, with 10 bases between the two ends. The CDR3 contains 15 residues. Germline values: CDR1 SGHVS, CDR2 FQNEAQ. The CDR3 coding sequence is TGTGCCAGCAGCTTAGTGGCGGGACTCACAGATACGCAGTATTTT. Protein sequence: CASSLVAGLTDTQYF.

V and J are TRBV7-9 and TRBJ2-7; TRBD2 matches 11 bases. The CDR3 covers 13 residues. CDR1 is SEHNR, CDR2 FQNEAQ, per germline (reference sequence). After removal of 6 bases from V and 3 bases from J, the junction contained 1 base not matched to a gene. CDR3 in DNA: TGTGCCAGCAGGACTAGCGGGAACTACGAGCAGTACTTC. Its translation: CASRTSGNYEQYF.

The CDR3 loop reads CASSLRTGAITSGANVLTF. The CDR3 DNA is TGTGCCAGCAGTCTCCGGACAGGGGCAATTACCTCTGGGGCCAACGTCCTGACTTTC. This chain connects TRBV27 to TRBJ2-6, with 9 bases matching TRBD1. Germline V gives CDR1 MNHEY, CDR2 SMNVEV (reference sequence). The CDR3 has 19 residues. V was pared by 5 bases and J by 0 bases, with 11 bases of the junction left unmatched.

Concerning this clone: The sample has other DNA sequences that encode this CDR3 too. The V gene is TRBV27, the J gene TRBJ2-1; TRBD1 agrees at 9 bases. The CDR3 contains 14 residues. CDR1 and CDR2 (germline): MNHEY, SMNVEV (reference sequence). With 3 bases clipped from V and 6 bases from J, the junction kept 3 bases outside the gene matches. CDR3 sequence: CASSLGQGFNEQFF. Written as DNA, the CDR3 is TGTGCCAGCAGTTTGGGACAGGGTTTCAATGAGCAGTTCTTC.

This clone was picked up one time. The chain employs TRBV27 and TRBJ1-1; D call uncertain. V lost 3 bases, J lost 1 base, and 6 bases lay in between. The CDR3 has 13 amino acids. CDR1 MNHEY and CDR2 SMNVEV come from the germline V gene (reference sequence). CDR3 DNA sequence: TGTGCCAGCAGTTTGGTAGGGAACACTGAAGCTTTCTTT. Its translation is CASSLVGNTEAFF.

To note about this clone: Other DNA sequences in the same sample also yield this CDR3. V gene TRBV6-5 combines with J gene TRBJ1-1; 10 bases line up with TRBD1. The CDR3 spans 14 residues. Germline CDR1 and CDR2: MNHEY and SVGAGI. Unmatched junction bases numbered 6, after V lost 6 bases and J lost 5 bases. This chain's CDR3 is CASRETGGGTEAFF. The CDR3 DNA sequence: TGTGCCAGCAGAGAGACAGGGGGCGGAACTGAAGCTTTCTTT.

V gene TRBV13 combines with J gene TRBJ2-7, with D perhaps being TRBD1 or TRBD2 (6 bases each). The CDR3 is 14 residues long. Trimming left V 5 bases short and J 5 bases short, with 16 bases between. Germline lookup yields CDR1 PRHDT and CDR2 FYEKMQ (reference sequence). CDR3 region: CASSLRRGDDEQYF. The CDR3 coding sequence is TGTGCCAGCAGCCTACGGAGGGGGGACGACGAGCAGTACTTC.

The rearrangement links TRBV7-9 to TRBJ2-5; D possibly corresponds to TRBD2 (5 bases). Trimming cost V 2 bases and J 0 bases, with 10 bases left between them. CDR1 is SEHNR, CDR2 FQNEAQ, per germline (reference sequence). CDR3 length: 15 amino acids. The CDR3 nucleotides are TGTGCCAGCAGCTTAAGTTGGGGAGACCAAGAGACCCAGTACTTC. As protein: CASSLSWGDQETQYF.

CDR3 region: CASSVHPYQPQHF. CDR3 sequence (DNA): TGTGCCAGCAGTGTCCACCCCTATCAGCCCCAGCATTTT. The V and J genes are TRBV6-1 and TRBJ1-5; D uncertain. CDR1 MNHNS and CDR2 SASEGT come from the germline V gene. With 4 bases removed from V and 5 bases from J, the gap between germline ends came to 9 bases. The CDR3 totals 13 residues.

This chain links TRBV9 with TRBJ2-7; D is possibly TRBD1 (6 bases). Germline V gene sequence: CDR1 SGDLS, CDR2 YYNGEE. V lost 0 bases and J 2 bases, leaving 12 bases between the germline ends. This CDR3 region has 15 residues. The CDR3 reads CASSVAGQWTYEQYF. DNA for the CDR3: TGTGCCAGCAGCGTAGCTGGACAGTGGACCTACGAGCAGTACTTC. Together with reference TRBV9 and TRBJ2-7, the CDR3 gives the full variable domain: DSGVTQTPKHLITATGQRVTLRCSPRSGDLSVYWYQQSLDQGLQFLIQYYNGEERAKGNILERFSAQQFPDLHSELNLSSLELGDSALYFCASSVAGQWTYEQYFGPGTRLTVT.

The chain employs TRBV27 and TRBJ1-1; tentative D call: TRBD1 (5 bases). V was clipped by 5 bases and J by 7 bases, with 17 bases between them. Germline V gives CDR1 MNHEY, CDR2 SMNVEV (reference sequence). The CDR3 totals 14 residues. The CDR3 bases are TGTGCCAGCAGTCCAGAACGGGGGTACTTTGAAGCTTTCTTT. Its translation is CASSPERGYFEAFF.

This chain links TRBV9 with TRBJ1-5; D might be TRBD1 (5 bases). Germline CDR1 and CDR2: SGDLS and YYNGEE. V shed 3 bases and J shed 7 bases, with 11 bases lying between them. The CDR3 has 13 amino acids. This CDR3 is CASSAGGDQPQHF. Here the CDR3 DNA reads TGTGCCAGCAGCGCGGGAGGGGACCAGCCCCAGCATTTT. Looking up the rest from reference TRBV9 and TRBJ1-5 gives the full variable domain: DSGVTQTPKHLITATGQRVTLRCSPRSGDLSVYWYQQSLDQGLQFLIQYYNGEERAKGNILERFSAQQFPDLHSELNLSSLELGDSALYFCASSAGGDQPQHFGDGTRLSIL.

The CDR3 DNA follows: TGCAGCGTTGTGGGTTGGCGGGAGCGCGAGCAGTACTTC. This sequence encodes CSVVGWREREQYF. The chain carries TRBV29-1 and TRBJ2-7, with 7 bases aligning to TRBD2. J gave up 6 bases and V 4 bases, and 9 bases lay outside the gene matches. The CDR3 is 13 amino acids. CDR1 SQVTM and CDR2 ANQGSEA come from the germline V gene.